The 26 T cell receptor beta chains below come from one sample, sequenced in a study of patients with pleural tuberculosis. Each CDR3 protein gets one entry after TCRdb re-called the reads with MiXCR. Here the sample spans around 50,000 distinct CDR3 sequences, 7.3% being singletons. These TCRs come from a human donor with pleural tuberculosis.

This clonotype has ten or more counts. The chain combines TRBV6-2 or TRBV6-3 with TRBJ2-7; 7 bases are shared with TRBD2. Germline V gene lookup returns CDR1 MNHEY and CDR2 SVGEGT. The CDR3 is made up of 12 amino acids. Unmatched junction bases numbered 2, after V lost 6 bases and J lost 3 bases. In DNA, the CDR3 is TGTGCCAGCAGCCGCGGGAGCTACGAGCAGTACGTC. This gives the protein CASSRGSYEQYV.

The table lists this clonotype with many counts. J is TRBJ2-1 and V is TRBV20-1; D call uncertain. V was clipped by 2 bases and J by 0 bases, with 8 bases between them. The CDR3 is made up of 14 amino acids. Germline V CDR1 and CDR2: DFQATT, SNEGSKA (reference sequence). The CDR3 reads CSARLVSSYNEQFF. CDR3 DNA sequence: TGCAGTGCTAGACTGGTTAGCTCCTACAATGAGCAGTTCTTC.

This clonotype was found many times. The V gene is TRBV20-1, the J gene TRBJ2-7, with 9 bases identical to TRBD1. The CDR3 has 14 residues. Per the germline V gene, CDR1 is DFQATT and CDR2 is SNEGSKA (reference sequence). V gave up 2 bases and J gave up 2 bases; unmatched junction bases: 4. The CDR3 spells CSARSGQGPYEQYV. Written as DNA, the CDR3 is TGCAGTGCTAGATCGGGACAGGGTCCCTACGAGCAGTACGTC.

The table lists this clonotype with many counts. The chain couples TRBV29-1 to TRBJ2-3, with 9 bases aligning to TRBD1. The junction had 4 bases not matched to a gene; V was cut back by 8 bases and J by 1 base. CDR1 is SQVTM and CDR2 is ANQGSEA in the germline V gene. This CDR3 is built from 13 residues. CDR3 in DNA: TGCAGCATAGGGGACAGGGGCACAGATACGCAGTATTTT. Encoded protein: CSIGDRGTDTQYF.

The chain links TRBV20-1 to TRBJ2-6; D call uncertain. V was trimmed by 1 base and J by 4 bases, leaving 11 bases between them. CDR3 length equals 15 residues. Per the germline V gene, CDR1 is DFQATT and CDR2 is SNEGSKA (reference sequence). The CDR3 reads CSARGRASGANVLTF. CDR3 nucleotide sequence: TGCAGTGCTAGAGGTAGGGCTTCCGGGGCCAACGTCCTGACTTTC.

This clonotype was detected ten times or more. The chain combines TRBV20-1 with TRBJ2-2; possibly TRBD1 for D (5 bases). V was pared by 5 bases and J by 5 bases, with 9 bases between. The CDR3 is made up of 12 amino acids. CDR1 DFQATT and CDR2 SNEGSKA come from the germline V gene (reference sequence). CDR3 region: CSAPAGTGELFF. The CDR3 DNA reads TGCAGTGCTCCAGCAGGGACCGGGGAGCTGTTTTTT.

The table lists this clonotype with many counts. The genes are TRBV20-1 and TRBJ1-2, with TRBD1 as a possible D gene (5 bases). This CDR3 region has 15 residues. Germline loops: CDR1 DFQATT, CDR2 SNEGSKA (reference sequence). With 2 bases removed from V and 1 base from J, the gap between germline ends came to 14 bases. The chain's CDR3 is CSARSGFSLNYGYTF. In DNA form, the CDR3 reads TGCAGTGCTAGATCAGGGTTTTCCCTTAACTATGGCTACACCTTC.

This clonotype has a count of ten or more. J is TRBJ2-1 and V is TRBV20-1, with D possibly being TRBD1 (5 bases). This CDR3 comprises 14 residues. V dropped 5 bases and J dropped 4 bases, with 15 bases sitting between them. CDR1 is DFQATT and CDR2 is SNEGSKA in the germline V gene (reference sequence). CDR3: CSAVGHSIYNEQFF. The CDR3 DNA follows: TGCAGTGCTGTTGGACATAGTATATACAATGAGCAGTTCTTC.

This clonotype was seen many times. V and J are TRBV3-1 and TRBJ1-1; D is uncertain. The CDR3 is 11 residues long. V lost 1 base and J 11 bases, leaving 8 bases between the germline ends. Germline V gives CDR1 LGHDT, CDR2 YNNKEL (reference sequence). As DNA, the CDR3 is TGTGCCAGCAGCCAAGGGACTGTGGCTTTCTTT. Encoded protein: CASSQGTVAFF.

This clonotype has ten or more counts. The CDR3 region is CASTSGMRWGYTF. CDR3 sequence (DNA): TGTGCCAGTACCTCCGGAATGAGGTGGGGCTACACCTTC. The rearrangement uses TRBV19 and TRBJ1-2; D is uncertain. With 7 bases removed from V and 8 bases from J, the gap between germline ends came to 17 bases. The CDR3 length is 13 residues. Germline V gene lookup returns CDR1 LNHDA and CDR2 SQIVND (reference sequence).

This clonotype showed up many times. The chain is built from TRBV12-3 or TRBV12-4 and TRBJ2-2; 9 bases line up with TRBD1. Germline trimming cut 5 bases from V and 0 bases from J; bases unmatched to any gene: 4. This CDR3 contains 16 residues. CDR3 protein: CASSPRQGANTGELFF. Written as DNA, the CDR3 is TGTGCCAGCAGTCCTCGACAGGGGGCGAACACCGGGGAGCTGTTTTTT.

V and J are TRBV11-2 and TRBJ2-5, with TRBD2 matching over 8 bases. This CDR3 has 15 amino acids. V shed 5 bases, J shed 3 bases, and the junction held 8 bases outside the gene matches. Germline V gene data show CDR1 as SGHAT and CDR2 as FQNNGV. The CDR3 DNA sequence: TGTGCCAGCAGCGCCTTTAGCGGGACTAAAGAGACCCAGTACTTC. Translating it yields CASSAFSGTKETQYF.

In this sample, this clonotype turned up many times. The chain links TRBV29-1 to TRBJ2-3; maybe TRBD2 (6 bases). V lost 3 bases and J 4 bases, leaving 11 bases between the germline ends. This CDR3 region has 13 residues. Germline V gene data show CDR1 as SQVTM and CDR2 as ANQGSEA. This CDR3 is CSVDGSFPDTQYF. The CDR3 region has the DNA TGCAGCGTTGACGGGAGTTTCCCAGATACGCAGTATTTT.

In its sample, this clonotype was seen many times. The V and J genes are TRBV7-6 and TRBJ2-3; D is uncertain. The CDR3 is made up of 13 amino acids. V gave up 0 bases and J gave up 3 bases, with 4 bases separating them. The germline V gene has CDR1 SGHVS and CDR2 FNYEAQ. The CDR3 bases are TGTGCCAGCAGCTTAGCGCCAACAGATACGCAGTATTTT. It codes for CASSLAPTDTQYF.

This clonotype showed up many times. The rearrangement joins TRBV18 to TRBJ1-1; D gene ambiguous. The length of the CDR3 is 15 residues. Germline values: CDR1 KGHSH, CDR2 LQKENI. The V end lost 5 bases, the J end lost 5 bases, and 18 bases lay between the germline ends. CDR3 nucleotides: TGTGCCAGCTCAAAGGAGGGAGGAATGGGAACTGAAGCTTTCTTT. This gives the protein CASSKEGGMGTEAFF.

This clonotype was detected only a few times. The chain joins TRBV5-1 to TRBJ1-4; a weak D match, TRBD1 (6 bases). Germline lookup yields CDR1 SGHRS and CDR2 YFSETQ. Trimming cost V 4 bases and J 5 bases, with 15 bases left between them. The length of the CDR3 is 15 residues. The CDR3 here is CASSAYRASNEKLFF. DNA of the CDR3: TGCGCCAGCAGCGCCTACAGGGCGTCGAATGAAAAACTGTTTTTT.

This clonotype was counted at least ten times. The chain links TRBV5-1 to TRBJ2-3; 9 bases agree with TRBD1. Unmatched junction bases numbered 5, after V lost 1 base and J lost 5 bases. Germline V gene sequence: CDR1 SGHRS, CDR2 YFSETQ. The CDR3 runs to 15 residues. The CDR3 DNA follows: TGCGCCAGCAGCTTGACAGGGGGCGAGGGAGATACGCAGTATTTT. Translation gives CASSLTGGEGDTQYF.

This clonotype was seen many times. This sequence joins TRBV12-3 or TRBV12-4 and TRBJ2-3, with 9 bases fitting TRBD2. The CDR3 is 14 residues long. The V gene end was trimmed by 6 bases and the J gene end by 1 base; junction bases not matched to a gene: 2. DNA of the CDR3: TGTGCCAGCAGCCGGACTAGCGGCACAGATACGCAGTATTTT. This translates into CASSRTSGTDTQYF.

This chain joins TRBV6-2 or TRBV6-3 and TRBJ2-1; no definite D call. V was shortened by 0 bases and J by 4 bases, with 7 bases between the two germline ends. Germline CDR1 and CDR2: MNHEY and SVGEGT. The CDR3 extends over 14 amino acids. The CDR3 coding sequence is TGTGCCAGCAGTTACTCGAGAGTATACAATGAGCAGTTCTTC. This encodes CASSYSRVYNEQFF.

This clonotype has a count of ten or more. The chain recombines TRBV20-1 with TRBJ1-2; D call uncertain. The CDR3 runs 14 residues. The V gene lost 0 bases and the J gene lost 4 bases, with 12 bases spanning the gap. The germline gives CDR1 DFQATT, CDR2 SNEGSKA (reference sequence). The CDR3 nucleotides are TGCAGTGCTAGAGATAAGGGTTATAGCTATGGCTACACCTTC. The encoded protein is CSARDKGYSYGYTF.

The chain employs TRBV19 and TRBJ2-1, with a weak D call TRBD1 (7 bases). Germline lookup yields CDR1 LNHDA and CDR2 SQIVND (reference sequence). This CDR3 region has 13 residues. Deletions cut 7 bases from V and 4 bases from J, with 11 bases between. CDR3: CASKGAGYNEQFF. The CDR3 DNA reads TGTGCCAGTAAGGGGGCGGGGTACAATGAGCAGTTCTTC.

This clonotype has just a few counts. V and J are TRBV19 and TRBJ1-2; D is possibly TRBD1 (6 bases). Germline lookup yields CDR1 LNHDA and CDR2 SQIVND (reference sequence). Trimming shortened V by 8 bases and J by 4 bases, and 14 bases separated the two germline ends. The CDR3 sequence is 13 residues long. In nucleotides, the CDR3 is TGTGCCAGTTCTGACAGGTCTCTCTATGGCTACACCTTC. It yields the protein CASSDRSLYGYTF.

This clonotype was seen repeatedly, ten times or more. The gene calls are TRBV19 and TRBJ2-2; D not resolved. CDR3 size: 11 residues. Trimming left V 7 bases short and J 4 bases short, with 4 bases between. CDR1 LNHDA and CDR2 SQIVND come from the germline V gene (reference sequence). Written as DNA, the CDR3 is TGTGCCAGTACTCGCACCGGGGAGCTGTTTTTT. Amino acids: CASTRTGELFF.

V gene TRBV10-3 combines with J gene TRBJ1-1; 8 bases are shared with TRBD1. V dropped 2 bases and J dropped 1; count of bases not matched to a gene: 3. CDR1 is ENHRY and CDR2 is SYGVKD in the germline V gene. The CDR3 runs 15 residues. Written as DNA, the CDR3 is TGTGCCATCAGTGAGAGGGGGACAGGGAACACTGAAGCTTTCTTT. It is translated as CAISERGTGNTEAFF.

The sample holds many counts of this clonotype. The chain links TRBV20-1 to TRBJ1-1; D is perhaps TRBD1 (5 bases). The CDR3 consists of 12 residues. V was cut by 5 bases and J by 2 bases, with 9 bases left in between. Germline V CDR1 and CDR2: DFQATT, SNEGSKA (reference sequence). The CDR3 DNA reads as TGCAGTGCTGAGGGGAGAAACACTGAAGCTTTCTTT. Its translation is CSAEGRNTEAFF.

CDR3 loop: CSVEGLGGDYTQYF. CDR3 in DNA: TGCAGCGTTGAAGGACTCGGAGGAGACTATACGCAGTATTTT. The chain uses TRBV29-1 and TRBJ2-3, with D perhaps TRBD2 (5 bases). Trimming removed 1 base from V and 7 bases from J, with 15 bases in between. The CDR3 runs 14 residues. Per germline, CDR1 SQVTM and CDR2 ANQGSEA.